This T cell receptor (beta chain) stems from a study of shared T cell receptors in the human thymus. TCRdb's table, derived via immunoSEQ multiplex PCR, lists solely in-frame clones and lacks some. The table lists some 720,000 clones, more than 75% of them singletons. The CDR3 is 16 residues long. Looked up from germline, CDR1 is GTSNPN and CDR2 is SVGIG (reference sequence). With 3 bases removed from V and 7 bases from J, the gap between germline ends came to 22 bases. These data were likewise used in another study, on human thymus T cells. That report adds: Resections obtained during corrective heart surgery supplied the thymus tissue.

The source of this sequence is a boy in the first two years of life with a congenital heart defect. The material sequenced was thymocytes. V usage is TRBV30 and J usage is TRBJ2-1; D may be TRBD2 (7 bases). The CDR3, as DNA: TGTGCCTGGAGGTCGGGGGGCCCTACGAAAGGGAATGAGCAGTTCTTC. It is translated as CAWRSGGPTKGNEQFF.